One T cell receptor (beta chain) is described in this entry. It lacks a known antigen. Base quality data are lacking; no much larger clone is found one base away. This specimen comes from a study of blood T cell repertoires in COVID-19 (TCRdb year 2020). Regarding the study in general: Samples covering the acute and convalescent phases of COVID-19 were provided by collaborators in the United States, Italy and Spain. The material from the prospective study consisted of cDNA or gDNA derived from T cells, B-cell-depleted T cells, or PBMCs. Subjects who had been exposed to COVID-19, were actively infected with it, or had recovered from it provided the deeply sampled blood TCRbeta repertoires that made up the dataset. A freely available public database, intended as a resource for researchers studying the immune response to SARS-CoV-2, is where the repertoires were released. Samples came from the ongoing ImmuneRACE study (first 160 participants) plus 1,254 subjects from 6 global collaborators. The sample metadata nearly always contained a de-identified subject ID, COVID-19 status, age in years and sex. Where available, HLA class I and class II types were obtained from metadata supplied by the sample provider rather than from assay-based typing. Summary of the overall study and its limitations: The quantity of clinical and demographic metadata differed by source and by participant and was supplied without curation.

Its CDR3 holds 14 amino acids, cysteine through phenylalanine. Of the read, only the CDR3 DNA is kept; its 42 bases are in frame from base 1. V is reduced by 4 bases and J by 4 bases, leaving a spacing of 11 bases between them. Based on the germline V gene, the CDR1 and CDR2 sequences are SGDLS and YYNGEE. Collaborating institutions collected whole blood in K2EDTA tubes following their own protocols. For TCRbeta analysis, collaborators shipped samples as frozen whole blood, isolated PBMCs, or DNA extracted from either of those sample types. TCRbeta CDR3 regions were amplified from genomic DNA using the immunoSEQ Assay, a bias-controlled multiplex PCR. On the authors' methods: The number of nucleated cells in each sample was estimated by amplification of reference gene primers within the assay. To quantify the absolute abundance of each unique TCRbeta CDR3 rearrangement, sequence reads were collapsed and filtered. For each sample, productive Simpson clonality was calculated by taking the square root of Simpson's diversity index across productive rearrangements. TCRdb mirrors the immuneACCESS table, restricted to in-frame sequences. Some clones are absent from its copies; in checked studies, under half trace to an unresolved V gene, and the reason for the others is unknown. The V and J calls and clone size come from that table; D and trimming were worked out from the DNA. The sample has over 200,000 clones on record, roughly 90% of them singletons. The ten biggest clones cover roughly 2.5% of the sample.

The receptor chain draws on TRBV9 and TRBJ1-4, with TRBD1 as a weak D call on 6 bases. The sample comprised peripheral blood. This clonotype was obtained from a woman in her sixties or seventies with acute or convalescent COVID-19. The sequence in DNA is TGTGCCAGCAGCTTGGACAGTCTTAATGAAAAACTGTTTTTT. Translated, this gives CASSLDSLNEKLFF. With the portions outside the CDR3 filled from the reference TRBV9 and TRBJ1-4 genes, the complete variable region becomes DSGVTQTPKHLITATGQRVTLRCSPRSGDLSVYWYQQSLDQGLQFLIQYYNGEERAKGNILERFSAQQFPDLHSELNLSSLELGDSALYFCASSLDSLNEKLFFGSGTQLSVL.